A selection of T cell receptor beta chains follows, all from one sample in a study of T cells in Graves' hyperthyroidism and ophthalmopathy. In TCRdb, the multiplex PCR reads were re-called with MiXCR into one record per CDR3 protein. The data contain 500,000 to 600,000 distinct CDR3 sequences, 16% of them singletons. Sequencing was carried out using blood. The receptors stem from a woman between 18 and 29 years old with Graves' hyperthyroidism. Each CDR3 is given with its conserved first and last residue. Each record gives: D gene, clone size, J gene, V gene, CDR3 protein, CDR3 DNA. A D gene is named only where the DNA matches it firmly. Expanded clones are given a class, and other clones once, few, many or no size at all.

-,-,TRBJ2-7,TRBV20-1,CSARGQPSSGTLGKEQYF,TGCAGTGCTAGAGGTCAGCCCTCTTCCGGGACCCTCGGTAAAGAGCAGTACTTC
TRBD2,many,TRBJ2-1,TRBV28,CASSLPASGPYNEQFF,TGTGCCAGCAGTTTGCCTGCTAGCGGGCCCTACAATGAGCAGTTCTTC
-,many,TRBJ2-5,TRBV7-3,CASSMGPQETQYF,TGTGCCAGCAGCATGGGACCTCAAGAGACCCAGTACTTC
-,-,TRBJ2-3,TRBV7-8,CASSFHGQAGADTQYF,TGTGCCAGCAGCTTCCACGGACAAGCTGGTGCAGATACGCAGTATTTT
-,many,TRBJ2-7,TRBV28,CASSPGTLAGEQYF,TGTGCCAGCAGTCCAGGGACGTTGGCGGGCGAGCAGTACTTC
TRBD2,many,TRBJ2-3,TRBV27,CASSLGTSPVETQYF,TGTGCCAGCAGTCTCGGGACTAGTCCGGTTGAGACGCAGTATTTT
-,many,TRBJ2-5,TRBV11-2,CASGSSQETQYF,TGTGCCAGCGGTTCTAGTCAAGAGACCCAGTACTTC
-,few,TRBJ1-5,TRBV12-5,CASARSNQPQHF,TGTGCTAGTGCCAGAAGCAATCAGCCCCAGCATTTT
TRBD1,many,TRBJ1-1,TRBV2,CASSYAGGGNTEAFF,TGTGCCAGCAGTTACGCAGGGGGAGGGAACACTGAAGCTTTCTTT
-,-,TRBJ2-7,TRBV12-5,CASGFDLYEQYF,TGTGCTAGTGGTTTTGACCTCTACGAGCAGTACTTC
TRBD1,few,TRBJ2-5,TRBV18,CASSPILPGQGGETQYF,TGTGCCAGCTCACCTATTCTTCCGGGACAGGGCGGAGAGACCCAGTACTTC
-,-,TRBJ2-7,TRBV4-2,CASSPDRTLYEQYF,TGTGCCAGCAGCCCGGACCGGACACTATACGAGCAGTACTTC
TRBD1,many,TRBJ2-7,TRBV7-6,CASSPTGGWTSEQYF,TGTGCCAGCAGCCCTACAGGGGGCTGGACTAGCGAGCAGTACTTC
TRBD2,-,TRBJ2-5,TRBV25-1,CATSKRSGLASWETQYF,TGTGCCACCTCAAAACGGAGCGGACTAGCTTCTTGGGAGACCCAGTACTTC
TRBD2,-,TRBJ2-3,TRBV11-2,CASSSQVPGLAGGQADTQYF,TGTGCCAGCAGCTCCCAAGTCCCGGGACTAGCGGGGGGTCAGGCAGATACGCAGTATTTT
-,-,TRBJ1-1,TRBV25-1,CASSEGQPGSTEAFF,TGTGCCAGCAGTGAGGGACAACCCGGCAGCACTGAAGCTTTCTTT
-,few,TRBJ1-2,TRBV6-1,CASSSDKVYGYTF,TGTGCCAGCAGTTCTGACAAGGTCTATGGCTACACCTTC
-,-,TRBJ1-5,TRBV5-6,CASSLATANQPQHF,TGTGCCAGCAGCTTGGCGACAGCCAATCAGCCCCAGCATTTT
-,few,TRBJ1-4,TRBV6-1,CASSERQASNEKLFF,TGTGCCAGCAGTGAGCGACAGGCATCTAATGAAAAACTGTTTTTT
TRBD2,few,TRBJ2-1,TRBV10-3,CAISESNGLVSTHEQFF,TGTGCCATCAGTGAGTCGAATGGACTAGTATCAACCCATGAGCAGTTCTTC
TRBD1,many,TRBJ2-7,TRBV19,CASSILGTGGDEQYF,TGTGCCAGTAGTATATTAGGGACAGGGGGCGACGAGCAGTACTTC
-,many,TRBJ1-2,TRBV2,CASTKTTVGRGNYGYTF,TGTGCCAGCACTAAAACTACGGTGGGCAGGGGCAACTATGGCTACACCTTC
-,-,TRBJ2-7,TRBV7-8,CASSLVGQRNYEQYF,TGTGCCAGCAGCTTAGTAGGCCAGAGAAACTACGAGCAGTACTTC
-,few,TRBJ2-3,TRBV7-2,CASSSPRGASGFGGTDTQYF,TGTGCCAGCAGTTCCCCAAGGGGGGCTAGCGGATTCGGGGGCACAGATACGCAGTATTTT
-,few,TRBJ2-7,TRBV20-1,CSARDLGIYEQYF,TGCAGTGCTAGAGATCTAGGTATCTACGAGCAGTACTTC
TRBD2,many,TRBJ2-7,TRBV5-1,CASSLVSGGLAGGEQYF,TGCGCCAGCAGCTTGGTATCGGGGGGTCTAGCAGGTGGCGAGCAGTACTTC
-,many,TRBJ1-5,TRBV28,CASSPHGQPQHF,TGTGCCAGCAGTCCCCACGGCCAGCCCCAGCATTTT
-,-,TRBJ2-7,TRBV19,CASSIGGDIYEQYF,TGTGCCAGTAGTATAGGAGGGGACATCTACGAGCAGTACTTC
-,-,TRBJ1-1,TRBV9,CASSVEVGANTEAFF,TGTGCCAGCAGCGTAGAGGTGGGGGCGAACACTGAAGCTTTCTTT
-,-,TRBJ1-2,TRBV20-1,CSVSIGENYGSTF,TGCAGCGTGTCGATCGGGGAGAACTATGGCTCCACCTTC
TRBD2,-,TRBJ2-3,TRBV9,CASSTRPGLAVSTDTQYF,TGTGCCAGCAGCACCCGACCGGGACTAGCGGTTAGCACAGATACGCAGTATTTT
TRBD2,many,TRBJ2-5,TRBV20-1,CSARRLAGGEQETQYF,TGCAGTGCTAGACGACTAGCGGGGGGTGAACAAGAGACCCAGTACTTC
-,many,TRBJ1-1,TRBV20-1,CSAGGTRGANTEAFF,TGCAGTGCTGGGGGGACACGCGGAGCGAACACTGAAGCTTTCTTT
TRBD1,-,TRBJ1-4,TRBV29-1,CSVQGGYSTNEKLFF,TGCAGCGTTCAGGGGGGGTACTCAACTAATGAAAAACTGTTTTTT
TRBD2,few,TRBJ2-1,TRBV6-4,CASSDSPSGSYNEQFF,TGTGCCAGCAGTGACTCCCCTAGCGGGAGCTACAATGAGCAGTTCTTC
TRBD1,many,TRBJ2-1,TRBV18,CASSPRQGVDEQFF,TGTGCCAGCTCACCGCGGCAGGGGGTCGATGAGCAGTTCTTC
-,-,TRBJ2-7,TRBV12-3/TRBV12-4,CASSPYVLGGAETYEQYF,TGTGCCAGCAGTCCATATGTTTTGGGGGGGGCCGAGACCTACGAGCAGTACTTC
TRBD2,-,TRBJ2-1,TRBV6-1,CASSMGGSSRRNEQFF,TGTGCCAGCAGTATGGGGGGGTCCTCCCGAAGGAATGAGCAGTTCTTC
TRBD2,many,TRBJ2-1,TRBV7-3,CASSFSGEYNEQFF,TGTGCCAGCAGCTTTAGCGGGGAGTACAATGAGCAGTTCTTC
TRBD2,many,TRBJ2-7,TRBV11-3,CASSVAGGSYEQYF,TGTGCCAGCAGCGTAGCGGGGGGCTCGTACGAGCAGTACTTC
TRBD2,once,TRBJ2-5,TRBV12-3/TRBV12-4,CASTGTSVLKMTQYF,TGTGCCAGCACCGGGACTAGCGTACTCAAGATGACCCAGTACTTC
-,many,TRBJ2-1,TRBV7-2,CASSPPWEVNEQFF,TGTGCCAGCAGCCCCCCCTGGGAGGTCAATGAGCAGTTCTTC
-,-,TRBJ1-5,TRBV3-1,CASSQGLYSNQPQHF,TGTGCCAGCAGCCAAGGGCTTTATAGCAATCAGCCCCAGCATTTT
TRBD2,few,TRBJ2-1,TRBV11-3,CASSSDAAGGNEQSF,TGTGCCAGCAGCTCGGACGCCGCGGGAGGCAATGAGCAGTCCTTC
-,-,TRBJ1-5,TRBV20-1,CSARVRGALGPQHF,TGCAGTGCTCGGGTGCGAGGGGCTCTCGGGCCCCAGCATTTT
TRBD2,many,TRBJ2-7,TRBV12-3/TRBV12-4,CASRSSGGDNEQYF,TGTGCCAGCAGATCCTCGGGAGGGGACAACGAGCAGTACTTC